Below, one T cell receptor (beta chain) is given with its context. Using immunoSEQ multiplex PCR, the repertoire was profiled, and TCRdb retains in-frame clones only, with some absent. The data contain 75,000 to 95,000 clones, approximately 81% of them seen just once; the ten biggest clones take up around 4.5%. Losses at the gene ends were 7 bases for V and 6 bases for J; bases not matched to a gene: 10. Per germline, CDR1 MNHEY and CDR2 SMNVEV (reference sequence). This CDR3 contains 15 residues. This sample was included in a study of identifying expanded T cells in peripheral blood. The genes are TRBV27 and TRBJ2-2; TRBD1 matches 8 bases. This clonotype was obtained from a person aged 18 to 75 in good health. The sequencing sample was made of blood. The CDR3 DNA is TGTGCCAGCACGAGGGACAGGTTTAATCCCGGGGAGCTGTTTTTT. Its translation is CASTRDRFNPGELFF.